One sample yielded the 30 T cell receptor beta chains listed below, sequenced in a study of response to subunit inactivated influenza vaccine. TCRdb processed the RT-PCR reads anew with MiXCR; each CDR3 protein has one entry. The data show roughly 540,000 distinct CDR3 sequences, approximately 22% seen once. The same sample was also studied in work on T cells expressing NK-cell markers. As that report states: Production of TCR beta cDNA relied on 5'RACE template switching with UMIs.

Sequenced material: CD4+ T cells sorted from PBMCs, taken approximately 13 days after vaccination. The origin of the receptors is a man aged 45-65 years who received an inactivated influenza vaccine.

In this sample, this clonotype turned up a few times. The chain recombines TRBV9 with TRBJ2-3; no clear D gene. In germline, CDR1 is SGDLS, CDR2 YYNGEE. The CDR3 length is 13 residues. V was trimmed by 0 bases and J by 3 bases, leaving 5 bases between them. DNA of the CDR3: TGTGCCAGCAGCGTAGGGTGGACAGATACGCAGTATTTT. It encodes CASSVGWTDTQYF.

The rearrangement joins TRBV14 to TRBJ2-1; 15 positions match TRBD2. The CDR3 is made up of 19 amino acids. CDR1 and CDR2 from the germline V gene are SGHDN and FVKESK. J gave up 3 bases and V 1 base, and 7 bases lay outside the gene matches. This chain's CDR3 is CASSQGGLAGGWYYNEQFF. In nucleotides, the CDR3 is TGTGCCAGCAGCCAAGGGGGACTAGCGGGAGGCTGGTACTACAATGAGCAGTTCTTC.

This clonotype was counted only a few times. The chain links TRBV12-3 or TRBV12-4 to TRBJ2-1; TRBD2 matches at 14 bases. The CDR3 sequence is 15 residues long. V shed 3 bases and J 6 bases; nucleotides not matched to a gene: 1. For the CDR3, the DNA is TGTGCCAGCAGTTTGACTAGCGGGGGGGCCAATGAGCAGTTCTTC. Its protein is CASSLTSGGANEQFF.

Only a few counts were recorded for this clonotype. The chain has TRBV20-1 and TRBJ2-7; 9 positions match TRBD2. The CDR3 is 13 residues long. The germline gives CDR1 DFQATT, CDR2 SNEGSKA (reference sequence). V shed 4 bases, J shed 2 bases, and the junction held 3 bases outside the gene matches. The CDR3 DNA reads as TGCAGTGCTAAGCGGGAGGCCACCTACGAGCAGTACTTC. Its protein is CSAKREATYEQYF.

This clonotype was found once. The chain joins TRBV5-6 to TRBJ2-5; 10 bases match TRBD2. The germline V gene has CDR1 SGHDT and CDR2 YYEEEE. This CDR3 comprises 15 residues. Trimming at V came to 2 bases and at J to 7 bases, leaving 8 bases not matched to a gene. CDR3 loop: CASSFRTSGPGTQYF. Written as DNA, the CDR3 is TGTGCCAGCAGCTTTCGGACTAGCGGTCCGGGGACCCAGTACTTC. The complete variable domain, with remaining parts taken from reference TRBV5-6 and TRBJ2-5, reads DAGVTQSPTHLIKTRGQQVTLRCSPKSGHDTVSWYQQALGQGPQFIFQYYEEEERQRGNFPDRFSGHQFPNYSSELNVNALLLGDSALYLCASSFRTSGPGTQYFGPGTRLLVL.

This rearrangement joins TRBV25-1 to TRBJ2-7; 7 positions agree with TRBD2. This CDR3 is built from 16 residues. Germline V gives CDR1 MGHDK, CDR2 SYGVNS. V was pared by 3 bases and J by 0 bases, with 8 bases of the junction left unmatched. The CDR3 DNA reads TGTGCCAGCAGTGATTCATGGCGGGGGAGCTCCTACGAGCAGTACTTC. Its protein is CASSDSWRGSSYEQYF.

This clonotype showed up just a few times. The V call is TRBV2, the J call TRBJ2-3; D is perhaps TRBD2 (5 bases). This CDR3 spans 15 amino acids. CDR1 is SNHLY, CDR2 FYNNEI, per germline. The V gene lost 5 bases and the J gene lost 1 base, with 13 bases spanning the gap. The CDR3 nucleotides are TGTGCCAGCAGTCGAGAGGGAACTGGCACAGATACGCAGTATTTT. This translates into CASSREGTGTDTQYF.

V gene TRBV29-1 combines with J gene TRBJ2-3; D perhaps matches TRBD2 (5 bases). Germline V lookup: CDR1 SQVTM, CDR2 ANQGSEA. CDR3 length: 14 residues. The V and J ends lost 8 bases and 0 bases respectively, with 15 bases between them. The CDR3 loop is CSSARGSSTDTQYF. The CDR3 DNA is TGCAGCTCTGCCCGGGGTTCTAGCACAGATACGCAGTATTTT.

This clonotype appeared a few times. CDR3: CASRPGPRTGFYEQYF. The CDR3 DNA reads TGTGCAAGTCGCCCAGGGCCGCGGACAGGATTCTACGAGCAGTACTTC. This sequence joins TRBV12-2 and TRBJ2-7; TRBD1, the table's D call, lacks a check against the DNA. TRBV12-2 is assigned pseudogene status. The CDR3 consists of 16 residues.

There are a few counts of this clonotype. The chain carries TRBV2 and TRBJ1-1, with unresolved D. The length of the CDR3 is 13 residues. Trimming pared 3 bases from V and 0 bases from J, leaving 5 bases between. From germline, CDR1 is SNHLY and CDR2 FYNNEI. CDR3 in DNA: TGTGCCAGCAGTGATGGGTTGAACACTGAAGCTTTCTTT. This translates into CASSDGLNTEAFF.

This clonotype came up a few times. This chain joins TRBV18 and TRBJ1-6, with D perhaps TRBD1 (5 bases). There are 17 residues in the CDR3. V shed 4 bases and J shed 0 bases, with 13 bases lying between them. Per the germline V gene, CDR1 is KGHSH and CDR2 is LQKENI. The DNA for the CDR3 is TGTGCCAGCTCACGTTGGACACTCGGCTCCTATAATTCACCCCTCCACTTT. This sequence encodes CASSRWTLGSYNSPLHF.

This chain links TRBV7-8 with TRBJ1-4; D gene unclear. There are 13 residues in the CDR3. Germline V gene data show CDR1 as SGHVS and CDR2 as FQNEAQ. Deletions cut 7 bases from V and 4 bases from J, with 10 bases between. CDR3 nucleotides: TGTGCCAGCACCCCGCGCCTTAATGAAAAACTGTTTTTT. Translating gives CASTPRLNEKLFF.

This clonotype was recorded many times. V usage is TRBV11-2 and J usage is TRBJ2-3, with 9 nucleotides matching TRBD2. The ends lost 4 bases at V and 2 bases at J; junction bases unmatched: 10. This CDR3 region has 17 residues. The V gene's germline CDR1 is SGHAT and CDR2 FQNNGV. The CDR3 DNA reads as TGTGCCAGCAGCTCGAACACCGGGACTAGCCTCACAGATACGCAGTATTTT. This encodes CASSSNTGTSLTDTQYF.

There are a few counts of this clonotype. V and J are TRBV6-1 and TRBJ1-1; TRBD1 is a possible D gene (5 bases). The CDR3 has 13 amino acids. V lost 5 bases and J lost 8, with 15 bases in between. Germline loops: CDR1 MNHNS, CDR2 SASEGT. The CDR3 reads CASSPPWGDEAFF. CDR3 nucleotides: TGTGCCAGCAGTCCTCCGTGGGGGGACGAAGCTTTCTTT.

The chain has TRBV12-3 or TRBV12-4 and TRBJ2-1; D is undetermined. This CDR3 region has 13 residues. Trimming took off 1 base at V and 7 bases at J, with 8 bases between the two ends. In nucleotides, the CDR3 is TGTGCCAGCAGTTTAGTGCCTCCGAATGAGCAGTTCTTC. Residues: CASSLVPPNEQFF.

The DNA for the CDR3 is TGCGCCAGCAGCCATCAACCGGGGGAGTCCGAGCAGTACTTC. It is translated as CASSHQPGESEQYF. J is TRBJ2-7 and V is TRBV4-1; possible D gene TRBD2, 6 bases. Germline V gene lookup returns CDR1 MGHRA and CDR2 YSYEKL. This CDR3 contains 14 residues. The V end lost 3 bases, the J end lost 6 bases, and 15 bases lay between the germline ends.

The count of this clonotype is one. The chain recombines TRBV6-2 or TRBV6-3 with TRBJ1-1, with a tentative D call TRBD1 (5 bases). Germline V gives CDR1 MNHEY, CDR2 SVGEGT. V was cut by 4 bases and J by 1 base, with 10 bases left in between. This CDR3 is built from 14 residues. CDR3 in amino acids: CASSSTATNTEAFF. DNA of the CDR3: TGTGCCAGCAGTTCGACAGCTACGAACACTGAAGCTTTCTTT.

This clonotype was seen a few times. The chain uses TRBV10-3 and TRBJ2-7, with 8 bases that match TRBD2. This CDR3 has 13 residues. Germline loops: CDR1 ENHRY, CDR2 SYGVKD. With V trimmed by 9 bases and J by 2 bases, 6 bases remained unmatched. CDR3 in DNA: TGTGCCATATCTAGCGGGTACACCTACGAGCAGTACTTC. Translation gives CAISSGYTYEQYF.

The gene calls are TRBV20-1 and TRBJ2-5, with 9 bases lining up with TRBD2. The CDR3 loop spans 15 amino acids. Per the germline V gene, CDR1 is DFQATT and CDR2 is SNEGSKA (reference sequence). V lost 0 bases and J lost 5; bases outside the gene matches: 7. This chain's CDR3 is CSARDVAGARETQYF. CDR3 nucleotide sequence: TGCAGTGCTAGAGACGTAGCGGGGGCTCGGGAGACCCAGTACTTC.

The chain carries TRBV4-3 and TRBJ2-3, with D unclear. With 0 bases removed from V and 4 bases from J, the gap between germline ends came to 17 bases. The CDR3 consists of 17 residues. The V gene's germline CDR1 is LGHNA and CDR2 YSLEER. In DNA form, the CDR3 reads TGCGCCAGCAGCCAAGAGGCCGCCAGCACAGTCCCAGATACGCAGTATTTT. Its translation is CASSQEAASTVPDTQYF.

The chain joins TRBV6-2 or TRBV6-3 to TRBJ1-1; no clear D. CDR1 MNHEY and CDR2 SVGEGT come from the germline V gene. The CDR3 sequence is 12 residues long. The V end lost 6 bases, the J end lost 0 bases, and 5 bases lay between the germline ends. The CDR3 sequence is CASRRVNTEAFF. CDR3 nucleotide sequence: TGTGCCAGCAGAAGGGTGAACACTGAAGCTTTCTTT.

Only a few counts were recorded for this clonotype. The rearrangement uses TRBV5-1 and TRBJ2-2; D gene ambiguous. V lost 0 bases and J 3 bases, leaving 3 bases between the germline ends. This CDR3 is 13 amino acids long. Germline V CDR1 and CDR2: SGHRS, YFSETQ. The DNA of the CDR3 is TGCGCCAGCAGCTTGGATCACACCGGGGAGCTGTTTTTT. Translating it yields CASSLDHTGELFF.

V and J are TRBV20-1 and TRBJ2-3; 10 bases line up with TRBD2. The V gene end was trimmed by 4 bases and the J gene end by 2 bases; junction bases not matched to a gene: 9. From germline, CDR1 is DFQATT and CDR2 SNEGSKA (reference sequence). The CDR3 has 16 amino acids. The CDR3 sequence is CSAKRASGGPTDTQYF. In nucleotides, the CDR3 is TGCAGTGCTAAACGTGCTAGCGGGGGCCCCACAGATACGCAGTATTTT.

The sample holds a few counts of this clonotype. The chain couples TRBV10-3 to TRBJ2-1, with D unclear. V lost 11 bases, J lost 2 bases, and 13 bases lay in between. Germline V gene sequence: CDR1 ENHRY, CDR2 SYGVKD. CDR3 length: 13 residues. In DNA form, the CDR3 reads TGTGCCTCAAGCGCCGATACCTACAATGAGCAGTTCTTC. Its protein product is CASSADTYNEQFF.

This sequence joins TRBV18 and TRBJ1-4; D perhaps matches TRBD1 (5 bases). CDR3 length: 14 residues. Germline CDR1 and CDR2: KGHSH and LQKENI. The V end lost 3 bases, the J end lost 3 bases, and 8 bases lay between the germline ends. CDR3 residues: CASSPGVSNEKLFF. CDR3 DNA sequence: TGTGCCAGCTCACCGGGGGTCTCTAATGAAAAACTGTTTTTT.

V usage is TRBV2 and J usage is TRBJ1-5, with D perhaps TRBD1 (5 bases). V lost 4 bases and J lost 2, with 12 bases in between. Per the germline V gene, CDR1 is SNHLY and CDR2 is FYNNEI. The CDR3 extends over 15 amino acids. CDR3 in amino acids: CASSVGGTGNQPQHF. The CDR3 DNA reads TGTGCCAGCAGTGTTGGGGGAACAGGCAATCAGCCCCAGCATTTT.

The rearrangement links TRBV5-6 to TRBJ2-3; perhaps TRBD2 as D (5 bases). Germline V lookup: CDR1 SGHDT, CDR2 YYEEEE. V was shortened by 0 bases and J by 8 bases, with 19 bases between the two germline ends. CDR3 length: 16 residues. Here the CDR3 DNA reads TGTGCCAGCAGCTTGGGACGACCCCGCGCAGGAGGTACGCAGTATTTT. Protein sequence: CASSLGRPRAGGTQYF.

This clonotype showed up just a few times. V gene TRBV6-5 combines with J gene TRBJ2-5; either TRBD1 or TRBD2 may supply D (5 bases each). Germline V gene lookup returns CDR1 MNHEY and CDR2 SVGAGI. CDR3 length equals 15 residues. The V end lost 0 bases, the J end lost 4 bases, and 12 bases lay between the germline ends. The CDR3, as DNA: TGTGCCAGCAGTTACTCTGGGGGATTGTTAGAGACCCAGTACTTC. Translating gives CASSYSGGLLETQYF.

This clonotype was seen more than once but under ten times. The chain is built from TRBV12-3 or TRBV12-4 and TRBJ2-6, with D possibly TRBD1 on 6 matching bases. The CDR3 is made up of 15 amino acids. The V and J ends lost 4 bases and 1 base respectively, with 8 bases between them. CDR3 nucleotides: TGTGCCAGCAGTTATACAGGGTCTGGGGCCAACGTCCTGACTTTC. It translates to CASSYTGSGANVLTF.

This clonotype came up a few times. This chain joins TRBV6-2 or TRBV6-3 and TRBJ2-7; D not resolved. Trimming cost V 0 bases and J 2 bases, with 11 bases left between them. Germline lookup yields CDR1 MNHEY and CDR2 SVGEGT. The length of the CDR3 is 15 residues. The CDR3 is CASSYSLTATYEQYF. CDR3 sequence (DNA): TGTGCCAGCAGTTACTCGTTGACCGCCACCTACGAGCAGTACTTC.